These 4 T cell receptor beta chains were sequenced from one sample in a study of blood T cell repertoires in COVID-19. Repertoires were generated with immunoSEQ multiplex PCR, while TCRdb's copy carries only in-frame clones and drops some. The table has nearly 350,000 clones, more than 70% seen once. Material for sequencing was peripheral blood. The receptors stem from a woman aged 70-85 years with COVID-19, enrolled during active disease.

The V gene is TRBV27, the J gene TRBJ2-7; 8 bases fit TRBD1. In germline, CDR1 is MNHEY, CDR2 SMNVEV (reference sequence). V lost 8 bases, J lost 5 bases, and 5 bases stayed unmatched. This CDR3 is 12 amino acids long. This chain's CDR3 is CASEGQGNEQYF. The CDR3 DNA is TGTGCCAGCGAAGGACAGGGCAACGAGCAGTACTTC.

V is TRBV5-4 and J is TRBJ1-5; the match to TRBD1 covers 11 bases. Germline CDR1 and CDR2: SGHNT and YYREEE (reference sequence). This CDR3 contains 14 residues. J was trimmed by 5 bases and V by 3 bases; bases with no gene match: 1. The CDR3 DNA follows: TGTGCCAGCAGCTCGGGACAGGGGGATCAGCCCCAGCATTTT. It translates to CASSSGQGDQPQHF.

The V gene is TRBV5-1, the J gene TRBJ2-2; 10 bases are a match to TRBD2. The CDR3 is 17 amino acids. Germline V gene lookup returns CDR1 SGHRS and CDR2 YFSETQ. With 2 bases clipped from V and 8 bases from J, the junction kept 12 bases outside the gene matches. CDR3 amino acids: CASSLRSGGTLGGELFF. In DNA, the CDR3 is TGCGCCAGCAGCTTACGTAGCGGGGGGACCTTAGGAGGGGAGCTGTTTTTT.

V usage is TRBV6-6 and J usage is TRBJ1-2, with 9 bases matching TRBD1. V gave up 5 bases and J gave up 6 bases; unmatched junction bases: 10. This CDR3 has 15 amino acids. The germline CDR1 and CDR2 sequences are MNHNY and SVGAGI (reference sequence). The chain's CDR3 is CASSRPGTGNDGYTF. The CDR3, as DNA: TGTGCCAGCAGTCGTCCCGGGACAGGGAATGATGGCTACACCTTC.